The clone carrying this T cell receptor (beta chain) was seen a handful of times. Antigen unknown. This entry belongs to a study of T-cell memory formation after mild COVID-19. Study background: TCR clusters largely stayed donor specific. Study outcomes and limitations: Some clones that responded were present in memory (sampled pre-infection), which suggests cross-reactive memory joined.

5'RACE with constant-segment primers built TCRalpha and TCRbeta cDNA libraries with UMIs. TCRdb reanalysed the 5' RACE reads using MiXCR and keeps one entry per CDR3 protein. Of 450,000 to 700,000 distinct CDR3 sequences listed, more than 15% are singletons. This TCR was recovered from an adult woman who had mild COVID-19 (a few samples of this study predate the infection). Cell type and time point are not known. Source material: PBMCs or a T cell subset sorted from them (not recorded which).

The CDR3 loop reads CASSLRWRGNNNEQFF. Here the CDR3 DNA reads TGTGCCAGCAGTTTAAGGTGGCGGGGTAACAACAATGAGCAGTTCTTC. The chain couples TRBV12-3 or TRBV12-4 to TRBJ2-1, with D tentatively TRBD2 (6 bases). There are 16 residues in the CDR3. V was trimmed by 2 bases and J by 5 bases, leaving 16 bases between them.